This entry lists 16 T cell receptor beta chains sequenced from one sample in a study of breast tumors, draining lymph nodes, adjacent tissues. The lymph nodes were axillary draining lymph nodes from breast cancer patients. One entry per CDR3 protein results from TCRdb running MiXCR on the multiplex PCR reads. The sample holds approximately 170,000 distinct CDR3 sequences, 30% to 35% seen once. Input material: axillary lymph node tissue. The origin of the receptors is a female donor with breast cancer. Some clones in this sample may be carry-over from other donors' samples.

This clonotype was seen ten or more times. The chain carries TRBV9 and TRBJ2-3; D gene uncertain. CDR3 length: 14 amino acids. The V and J ends lost 0 bases and 3 bases respectively, with 8 bases between them. Germline V lookup: CDR1 SGDLS, CDR2 YYNGEE. In DNA form, the CDR3 reads TGTGCCAGCAGCGTAGAGATCTCTACAGATACGCAGTATTTT. Translated, it gives CASSVEISTDTQYF.

The rearrangement joins TRBV13 to TRBJ1-4; D may be TRBD1 (5 bases). The CDR3 has 15 amino acids. Trimming removed 4 bases from V and 6 bases from J, with 15 bases in between. CDR1 and CDR2 from the germline V gene are PRHDT and FYEKMQ (reference sequence). CDR3 nucleotides: TGTGCCAGCAGCTCTCCCGGGACTAGTTATGAAAAACTGTTTTTT. Its translation is CASSSPGTSYEKLFF.

The chain links TRBV2 to TRBJ2-5; TRBD2 aligns across 7 bases. With 3 bases clipped from V and 1 base from J, the junction kept 11 bases outside the gene matches. The CDR3 sequence is 17 residues long. Looked up from germline, CDR1 is SNHLY and CDR2 is FYNNEI. The CDR3 coding sequence is TGTGCCAGCAGTGACTGGAAATGGGGGGGGTGCCAAGAGACCCAGTACTTC. As protein: CASSDWKWGGCQETQYF.

This clonotype was recorded at least ten times. V usage is TRBV7-9 and J usage is TRBJ1-6; 7 bases line up with TRBD1. The length of the CDR3 is 15 residues. V lost 5 bases and J lost 6; bases outside the gene matches: 7. The germline V gene encodes CDR1 SEHNR and CDR2 FQNEAQ (reference sequence). The DNA for the CDR3 is TGTGCCAGCAGCACCGACAGGGCCGCTAATTCACCCCTCCACTTT. This sequence encodes CASSTDRAANSPLHF.

This clonotype was picked up many times. V is TRBV14 and J is TRBJ2-7, with D perhaps assigned TRBD1 or TRBD2 (5 bases each). CDR1 and CDR2 (germline): SGHDN, FVKESK. The CDR3 covers 14 residues. V was clipped by 5 bases and J by 5 bases, with 16 bases between them. CDR3 loop: CASSYRDLRHEQYF. The CDR3 DNA sequence: TGTGCCAGCAGCTACCGGGACCTAAGGCACGAGCAGTACTTC.

The chain links TRBV5-7 to TRBJ1-5; 9 bases line up with TRBD1. TRBV5-7 is marked as an open reading frame, function uncertain. The CDR3 contains 14 residues. Germline trimming cut 1 base from V and 7 bases from J; bases unmatched to any gene: 3. CDR3 amino acids: CASSLLGQGQPQHF. CDR3 DNA: TGTGCCAGCAGCTTGTTGGGACAGGGCCAGCCCCAGCATTTT.

The chain carries TRBV19 and TRBJ2-3; D is undetermined. V lost 4 bases and J lost 4, with 15 bases in between. The CDR3 extends over 15 amino acids. Germline V gene sequence: CDR1 LNHDA, CDR2 SQIVND (reference sequence). CDR3 nucleotide sequence: TGTGCCAGTAGTAGGGTGGGGAACCCCGCAGATACGCAGTATTTT. It yields the protein CASSRVGNPADTQYF.

On this clonotype: A much bigger clone sits one base away, suggesting this may be a read error. This chain joins TRBV27 and TRBJ1-4, with D possibly being TRBD1 (6 bases). Germline lookup yields CDR1 MNHEY and CDR2 SMNVEV (reference sequence). CDR3 length equals 13 residues. Trimming stripped 4 bases from V and 7 bases from J, with 10 bases between. The DNA of the CDR3 is TGTGCCAGCAGTTCTGGACAGAGTGAAAAACTGTTTTTT. Its protein product is CASSSGQSEKLFF.

This clonotype was observed many times. The chain links TRBV7-2 to TRBJ2-1; 13 positions match TRBD2. Per the germline V gene, CDR1 is SGHTA and CDR2 is FQGNSA. With V trimmed by 5 bases and J by 8 bases, 6 bases remained unmatched. The CDR3 is 15 residues long. CDR3 amino acids: CASSPGLAGTDEQFF. Here the CDR3 DNA reads TGTGCCAGCAGCCCGGGACTAGCGGGGACCGATGAGCAGTTCTTC.

The V and J genes are TRBV18 and TRBJ1-4; D gene unclear. The CDR3 is 17 amino acids. The germline V gene has CDR1 KGHSH and CDR2 LQKENI. V gave up 5 bases and J gave up 0 bases, with 16 bases separating them. CDR3 sequence (DNA): TGTGCCAGCTCAGTGGATGGGATGGGTGCAACTAATGAAAAACTGTTTTTT. Translation: CASSVDGMGATNEKLFF.

At least ten counts were recorded for this clonotype. The rearrangement joins TRBV20-1 to TRBJ2-7; 7 nucleotides align to TRBD2. Per germline, CDR1 DFQATT and CDR2 SNEGSKA (reference sequence). CDR3 length: 15 amino acids. V gave up 1 base and J gave up 2 bases; unmatched junction bases: 8. The CDR3, as DNA: TGCAGTGCTAGAGTAAGACTAGCTGGGACCTACGAGCAGTACTTC. Translated: CSARVRLAGTYEQYF.

Regarding this clonotype: This clone may be a read error of a much larger clone one base away. In nucleotides, the CDR3 is TGCAGTGCTATGTCCATATTTTCCGACAGGGGGCTTATCTACGAGCAGTACTTC. This sequence encodes CSAMSIFSDRGLIYEQYF. This sequence joins TRBV20-1 and TRBJ2-7, with 10 nucleotides matching TRBD1. Germline V CDR1 and CDR2: DFQATT, SNEGSKA (reference sequence). Trimming took 4 bases from V and 3 from J; bases not matched to a gene: 18. CDR3 length: 18 amino acids.

This clonotype was observed at least ten times. The rearrangement joins TRBV7-8 to TRBJ2-5; 12 nucleotides agree with TRBD2. CDR1 is SGHVS, CDR2 FQNEAQ, per germline. The ends lost 0 bases at V and 5 bases at J; junction bases unmatched: 13. This CDR3 region has 19 residues. The CDR3 is CASSLAWRLAGAQGETQYF. The CDR3 coding sequence is TGTGCCAGCAGCTTAGCGTGGAGACTAGCGGGAGCCCAGGGGGAGACCCAGTACTTC. Supplemented by reference TRBV7-8 and TRBJ2-5, the full variable domain reads GAGVSQSPRYKVAKRGQDVALRCDPISGHVSLFWYQQALGQGPEFLTYFQNEAQLDKSGLPSDRFFAERPEGSVSTLKIQRTQQEDSAVYLCASSLAWRLAGAQGETQYFGPGTRLLVL.

This clonotype was seen at least ten times. The chain has TRBV11-2 and TRBJ1-4; possible D gene TRBD1, 5 bases. The length of the CDR3 is 16 residues. The germline V and J ends were trimmed by 4 bases and 7 bases, with 19 bases remaining between them. Germline CDR1 and CDR2: SGHAT and FQNNGV. This CDR3 reads CASSSYSRGEGEKLFF. The CDR3 DNA sequence: TGTGCCAGCAGCTCCTATTCGAGGGGAGAGGGTGAAAAACTGTTTTTT.

This clonotype showed up many times. The chain uses TRBV12-5 and TRBJ2-1, with no clear D. In germline, CDR1 is LGHNT, CDR2 FRNRAP. The germline V and J ends were trimmed by 2 bases and 9 bases, with 8 bases remaining between them. The CDR3 consists of 12 residues. DNA for the CDR3: TGTGCTAGTGGTTTGCCGGTCGCTGAGCAGTTCTTC. Residues: CASGLPVAEQFF.

This clonotype was observed many times. The CDR3 reads CASSLSRTAYTQETQYF. For the CDR3, the DNA is TGTGCCAGCAGCTTGTCGAGGACAGCCTATACCCAAGAGACCCAGTACTTC. The rearrangement joins TRBV5-6 to TRBJ2-5; D is perhaps TRBD1 (6 bases). CDR3 length: 17 amino acids. Germline-derived CDR1 and CDR2 are SGHDT and YYEEEE. V was shortened by 1 base and J by 1 base, with 17 bases between the two germline ends.